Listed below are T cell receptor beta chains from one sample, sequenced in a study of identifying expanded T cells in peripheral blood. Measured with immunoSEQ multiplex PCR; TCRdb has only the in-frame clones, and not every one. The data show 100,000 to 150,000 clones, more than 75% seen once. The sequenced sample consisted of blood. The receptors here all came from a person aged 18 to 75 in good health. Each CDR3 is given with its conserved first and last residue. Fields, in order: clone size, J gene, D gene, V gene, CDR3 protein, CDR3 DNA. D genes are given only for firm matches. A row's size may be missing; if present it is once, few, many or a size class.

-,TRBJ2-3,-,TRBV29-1,CSRTLLTDTQYF,TGCAGCAGGACTCTACTCACAGATACGCAGTATTTT
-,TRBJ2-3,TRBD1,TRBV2,CATKGGRTGTDTQYF,TGTGCCACCAAAGGGGGCAGAACAGGCACAGATACGCAGTATTTT
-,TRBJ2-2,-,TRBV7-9,CASSLVKTSNTGELFF,TGTGCCAGCAGCTTAGTGAAGACCTCGAACACCGGGGAGCTGTTTTTT
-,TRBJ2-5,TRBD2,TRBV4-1,CASSLRTSSGGRETQYF,TGCGCCAGCAGCCTCCGGACTTCTAGCGGGGGGAGGGAGACCCAGTACTTC
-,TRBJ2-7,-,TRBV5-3,CARRSGVGLWEQYF,TGTGCCAGAAGGTCAGGGGTTGGCCTGTGGGAGCAGTACTTC
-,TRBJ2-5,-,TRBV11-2,CASSLVSSQETQYF,TGTGCCAGCAGCTTAGTGTCCAGTCAAGAGACCCAGTACTTC
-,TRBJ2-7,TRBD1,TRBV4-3,CASSRRQGGEEQYF,TGCGCCAGCAGCCGAAGACAGGGTGGAGAGGAGCAGTACTTC
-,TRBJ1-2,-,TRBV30,CAWRGTLWGYTF,TGTGCCTGGAGGGGGACTCTCTGGGGCTACACCTTC
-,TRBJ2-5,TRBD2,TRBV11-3,CASSLDLLAGGQETQYF,TGTGCCAGCAGCTTAGATTTGCTAGCGGGGGGTCAAGAGACCCAGTACTTC
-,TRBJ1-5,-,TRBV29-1,CRPGKTGGIGRQPQHF,TGCAGGCCGGGGAAAACAGGCGGAATTGGTCGTCAGCCCCAGCATTTT
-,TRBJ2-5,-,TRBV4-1,CASSQFPRIQVEETQYF,TGCGCCAGCAGCCAATTCCCCCGGATACAGGTAGAAGAGACCCAGTACTTC
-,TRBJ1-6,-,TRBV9,CASSVTYRSDPPLHF,TGTGCCAGCAGCGTAACTTACAGGTCTGATCCACCCCTCCACTTT
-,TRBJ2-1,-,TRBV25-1,CASTNARSLWDEQFF,TGTGCCAGCACCAACGCGAGGTCTCTTTGGGATGAGCAGTTCTTC
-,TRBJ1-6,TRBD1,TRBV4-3,CASSRQGDSPLHF,TGCGCCAGCAGCCGTCAGGGGGATTCACCCCTCCACTTT
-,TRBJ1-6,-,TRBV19,CASSIDNNSPLHF,TGTGCCAGTAGTATAGATAATAATTCACCCCTCCACTTT
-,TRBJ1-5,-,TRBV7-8,CASSPGLLSTGNQPQHF,TGTGCCAGCAGCCCCGGACTTCTTTCGACGGGGAATCAGCCCCAGCATTTT
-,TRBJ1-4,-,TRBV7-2,CASSDPVVEKLFF,TGCGCCAGCAGCGACCCAGTGGTAGAAAAACTGTTTTTT
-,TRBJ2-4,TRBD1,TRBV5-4,CASSLGAGTGKNIQYF,TGTGCCAGCAGCTTGGGTGCGGGGACAGGCAAAAACATTCAGTACTTC
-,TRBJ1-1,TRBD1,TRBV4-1,CASRRQGINTEAFF,TGCGCCAGCAGGCGACAGGGGATAAACACTGAAGCTTTCTTT
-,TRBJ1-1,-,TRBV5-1,CASSLEGMNTEAFF,TGCGCCAGCAGCTTAGAGGGGATGAACACTGAAGCTTTCTTT
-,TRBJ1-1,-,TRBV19,CASSRRNTEAFF,TGTGCCAGTTCGCGGAGGAACACTGAAGCTTTCTTT
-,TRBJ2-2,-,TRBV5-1,CASSLISGAKTGELFF,TGCGCCAGCAGTCTGATATCGGGGGCGAAGACCGGGGAGCTGTTTTTT
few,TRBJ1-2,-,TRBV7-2,CASGAAYGYTF,TGTGCCAGCGGGGCCGCTTATGGCTACACCTTC
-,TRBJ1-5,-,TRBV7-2,CASSQQVNNQPQHF,TGTGCCAGCAGCCAACAGGTGAACAATCAGCCCCAGCATTTT
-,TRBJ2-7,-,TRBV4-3,CASSQGVSSSEQYF,TGCGCCAGCAGCCAAGGGGTTTCGTCGTCCGAGCAGTACTTC
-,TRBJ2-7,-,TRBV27,CASRSWGYEQYF,TGTGCCAGCAGGAGTTGGGGCTACGAGCAGTACTTC
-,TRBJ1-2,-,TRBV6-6,CASSLGSRNGYTF,TGTGCCAGCAGTTTAGGCAGTCGGAATGGCTACACCTTC
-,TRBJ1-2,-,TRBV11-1,CASSKNSGRGHGYTF,TGTGCCAGCAGCAAAAACTCGGGCCGCGGTCATGGCTACACCTTC
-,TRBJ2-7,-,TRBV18,CASSRGDSYEQYF,TGTGCCAGCTCACGAGGTGACTCCTACGAGCAGTACTTC
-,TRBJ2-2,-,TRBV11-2,CASTIRVTGELFF,TGTGCCAGCACTATTAGAGTCACCGGGGAGCTGTTTTTT
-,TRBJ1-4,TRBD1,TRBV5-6,CASSQDRGRTNEKLFF,TGTGCCAGCAGCCAAGACAGGGGGCGGACTAATGAAAAACTGTTTTTT
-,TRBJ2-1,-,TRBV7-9,CASSPWGLARSYNEQFF,TGTGCCAGCAGCCCTTGGGGTCTAGCGAGGTCCTACAATGAGCAGTTCTTC
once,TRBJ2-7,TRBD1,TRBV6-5,CASRLGTGGNYEQYF,TGTGCCAGCAGATTAGGGACAGGGGGCAACTACGAGCAGTACTTC
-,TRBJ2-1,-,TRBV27,CASSLFGLNSYNEQFF,TGTGCCAGCAGTTTATTTGGGCTAAATTCCTACAATGAGCAGTTCTTC
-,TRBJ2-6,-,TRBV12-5,CASGLLQGSGANVLTF,TGTGCTAGTGGTTTGCTTCAGGGATCCGGGGCCAACGTCCTGACTTTC
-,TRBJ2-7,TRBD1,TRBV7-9,CASSLAFIPGQGPYEQYF,TGTGCCAGCAGCTTAGCATTCATCCCGGGACAGGGTCCCTACGAGCAGTACTTC
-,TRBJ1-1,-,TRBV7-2,CASSRNTEAFF,TGTGCCAGCAGCCGGAACACTGAAGCTTTCTTT
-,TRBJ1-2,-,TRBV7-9,CASSLEGVGQSYGYTF,TGTGCCAGCAGCTTAGAAGGGGTTGGACAGAGCTATGGCTACACCTTC
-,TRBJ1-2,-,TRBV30,CAWSLGINYGYTF,TGTGCCTGGAGTTTGGGCATCAACTATGGCTACACCTTC
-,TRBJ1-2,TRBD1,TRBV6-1,CASRSGQELYGYTF,TGTGCCAGCAGGTCAGGACAGGAACTGTATGGCTACACCTTC
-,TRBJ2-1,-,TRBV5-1,CASSLVSGHEQFF,TGCGCCAGCAGCCTAGTTAGCGGTCATGAGCAGTTCTTC
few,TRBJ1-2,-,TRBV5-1,CASSPLGGRYGYTF,TGCGCCAGCAGCCCCTTAGGGGGTCGTTATGGCTACACCTTC
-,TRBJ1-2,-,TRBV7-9,CASSFRGQNYGYTF,TGTGCCAGCAGCTTCCGTGGACAGAACTATGGCTACACCTTC
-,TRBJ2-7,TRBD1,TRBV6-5,CASTDDRVYEQYF,TGTGCCAGCACAGACGACAGGGTCTACGAGCAGTACTTC
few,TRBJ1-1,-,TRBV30,CACHIHGADTEAFF,TGTGCCTGCCACATACACGGGGCGGACACTGAAGCTTTCTTT
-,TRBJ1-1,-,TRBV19,CASSIVSTRREAFF,TGTGCCAGTAGTATAGTCTCAACGAGGAGGGAAGCTTTCTTT
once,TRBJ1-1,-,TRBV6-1,CASSEVGHAATEAFF,TGTGCCAGCAGTGAAGTGGGACACGCTGCCACTGAAGCTTTCTTT
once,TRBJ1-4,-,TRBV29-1,CSVGAIGEKLFF,TGCAGCGTTGGAGCGATTGGGGAAAAACTGTTTTTT
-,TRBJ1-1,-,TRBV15,CATSRDYVTEAFF,TGTGCCACCAGCAGAGATTACGTCACTGAAGCTTTCTTT
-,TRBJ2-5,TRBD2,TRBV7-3,CASSSRGGPEYF,TGTGCCAGCAGCAGTCGGGGAGGGCCGGAGTACTTC
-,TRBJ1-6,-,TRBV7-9,CASSLSPYSPLHF,TGTGCCAGCAGCTTGTCTCCTTATTCACCCCTCCACTTT
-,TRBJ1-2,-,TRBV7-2,CASSLGVDGYTF,TGTGCCAGCAGCTTAGGTGTCGACGGCTACACCTTC
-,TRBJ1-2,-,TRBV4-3,CASSQEVRASNYGYTF,TGCGCCAGCAGCCAAGAAGTCAGGGCCTCTAACTATGGCTACACCTTC
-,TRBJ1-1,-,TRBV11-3,CASSLAPNTEAFF,TGTGCCAGCAGCTTAGCTCCGAACACTGAAGCTTTCTTT
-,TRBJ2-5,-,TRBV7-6,CASSLIVRETQYF,TGTGCCAGCAGCTTAATTGTTCGCGAGACCCAGTACTTC
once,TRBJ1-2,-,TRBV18,CASSPIVPSYGYTF,TGTGCCAGCTCACCGATCGTCCCGTCCTATGGCTACACCTTC
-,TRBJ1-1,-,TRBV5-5,CASCFQSNTEAFF,TGTGCCAGCTGTTTCCAATCAAACACTGAAGCTTTCTTT
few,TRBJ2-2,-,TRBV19,CASSPRTSQTGELFF,TGTGCCAGTAGCCCTCGGACAAGTCAAACCGGGGAGCTGTTTTTT
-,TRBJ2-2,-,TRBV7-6,CASTSEGTGELFF,TGTGCCAGCACTTCAGAAGGGACCGGGGAGCTGTTTTTT